This TCR beta chain is drawn from a study of identical twins. Study conclusions and caveats: Abundant beta clonotypes from cord blood had fewer insertions, unlike memory repertoires, which showed none. The study found weaker excess twin sharing in beta out-of-frame sequences.

TCRdb reprocessed the 5' RACE reads via MiXCR and lists one record per CDR3 protein. The sample has hundreds of thousands of distinct CDR3 sequences, approximately 22% seen once; the top ten hold about 4.3%. CDR3 length: 9 residues. Germline CDR1 reads MNHNY; CDR2 reads SVGAGI (reference sequence). Trimming removed 5 bases at V and 11 bases at J, with 7 bases between. Points on this clonotype: Antigen unknown.

The sample was also reused in another study, on T cells expressing NK-cell markers. This second study notes: In several experiments, sorting was restricted to alpha-beta TCR T cells by an anti-gamma-delta TCR antibody. In a handful of donors, dominant NKG2C+ clonotypes were about 1.0-7.0% of CD8+ T cells.

This sequence joins TRBV6-6 and TRBJ2-7; weak D call: TRBD2 (5 bases). The source is a woman under 30 in good health. Sequenced sample: PBMCs. The DNA for the CDR3 is TGTGCCAGCAGTCCCGGGGAGTACTTC. This codes for CASSPGEYF.